The clone carrying this T cell receptor beta chain has just a few counts. Its antigen is not known. The source of the sample is a study of CD8 T cells in ankylosing spondylitis. Study-level findings and limits: In ankylosing spondylitis blood, a motif of roughly eight highly homologous TCR beta variants appeared characteristic. Disease-linked clones were reportedly significantly enriched in matched ankylosing spondylitis synovial fluid.

TCRdb reprocessed the 5' RACE reads with MiXCR, giving one entry per CDR3 protein. This table has 130,000 or so distinct CDR3 sequences, under 20% appearing once. Trimming left V 0 bases short and J 3 bases short, with 9 bases between. The CDR3 spans 15 residues. CDR1 is MNHEY and CDR2 is SVGEGT in the germline V gene. Sequencing was done on a sample of blood, either unsorted or a sorted T cell fraction (not recorded which). The TCR sequence derives from a male donor with ankylosing spondylitis. The chain carries TRBV6-2 or TRBV6-3 and TRBJ1-3, with D tentatively TRBD1 (5 bases). Written as DNA, the CDR3 is TGTGCCAGCAGTTACTCCGGGGGAATTGGAAACACCATATATTTT. Amino acids: CASSYSGGIGNTIYF.